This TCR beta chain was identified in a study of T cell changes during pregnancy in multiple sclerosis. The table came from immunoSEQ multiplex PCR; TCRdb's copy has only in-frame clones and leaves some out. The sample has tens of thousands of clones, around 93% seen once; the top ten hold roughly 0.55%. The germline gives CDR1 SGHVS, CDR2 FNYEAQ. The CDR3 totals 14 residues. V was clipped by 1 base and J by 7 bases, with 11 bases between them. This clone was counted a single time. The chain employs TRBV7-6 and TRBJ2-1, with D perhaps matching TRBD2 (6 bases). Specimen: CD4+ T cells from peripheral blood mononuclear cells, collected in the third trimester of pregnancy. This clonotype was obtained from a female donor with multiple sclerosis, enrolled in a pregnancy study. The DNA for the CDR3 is TGTGCCAGCAGCTTAGGCGGGAACAGAAATGAGCAGTTCTTC. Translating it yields CASSLGGNRNEQFF. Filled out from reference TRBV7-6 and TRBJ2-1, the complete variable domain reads GAGVSQSPRYKVTKRGQDVALRCDPISGHVSLYWYRQALGQGPEFLTYFNYEAQQDKSGLPNDRFSAERPEGSISTLTIQRTEQRDSAMYRCASSLGGNRNEQFFGPGTRLTVL.